Each of the 25 T cell receptor beta chains below was sequenced from the same sample in a study of Graves' ophthalmopathy and Graves' hyperthyroidism. Amplification of TCR beta CDR3 regions used RNA transcripts. RT-PCR was first run with HTBI primers, then multiplex PCR in a second round. MiXCR, run by TCRdb on the multiplex PCR reads, gives a single entry per CDR3 protein. This table holds approximately 210,000 distinct CDR3 sequences, about 32% found once. Input material: peripheral blood. The receptors shown here come from a middle-aged man with Graves' ophthalmopathy.

This clonotype was counted many times. V usage is TRBV19 and J usage is TRBJ2-7; 9 nucleotides match TRBD2. The CDR3 extends over 15 amino acids. Germline assignment: CDR1 LNHDA and CDR2 SQIVND (reference sequence). The V and J ends lost 5 bases and 4 bases, in that order; junction bases with no gene match: 9. CDR3 in DNA: TGTGCCAGTAGTCCCTCGGCGGGAGGGATGTACGAGCAGTACTTC. Translation gives CASSPSAGGMYEQYF.

This clonotype was counted many times. This CDR3 is CASSLTSGVGTGELFF. CDR3 DNA: TGTGCCAGCAGTTTAACTAGCGGGGTCGGCACCGGGGAGCTGTTTTTT. The chain recombines TRBV12-3 or TRBV12-4 with TRBJ2-2, with 10 bases matching TRBD2. This CDR3 is 16 amino acids long. The junction had 4 bases not matched to a gene; V was cut back by 2 bases and J by 4 bases.

This clonotype was seen repeatedly, ten times or more. CDR3 bases: TGTGCCAGCAGTGACGGGGGGGGACCTGCCCACGAGCAGTACTTC. Encoded protein: CASSDGGGPAHEQYF. The rearrangement uses TRBV25-1 and TRBJ2-7; 8 bases are a match to TRBD2. The CDR3 is made up of 15 amino acids. V dropped 3 bases and J dropped 5; count of bases not matched to a gene: 9. CDR1 and CDR2 from the germline V gene are MGHDK and SYGVNS.

This clonotype was detected many times. The chain joins TRBV13 to TRBJ2-7; possible D gene TRBD1, 6 bases. Trimming shortened V by 4 bases and J by 2 bases, and 30 bases separated the two germline ends. The CDR3 covers 20 residues. Germline V gene data show CDR1 as PRHDT and CDR2 as FYEKMQ (reference sequence). The CDR3 sequence: CASSSGLTGLELTSPYEQYF. DNA for the CDR3: TGTGCCAGCAGCTCCGGCCTTACAGGGCTAGAGCTAACTTCCCCCTACGAGCAGTACTTC.

The chain combines TRBV2 with TRBJ2-7, with a possible D match to TRBD2 (5 bases). The germline CDR1 and CDR2 sequences are SNHLY and FYNNEI. The ends were cut back, 7 bases at V and 2 bases at J, with 15 bases in the middle. This CDR3 has 14 amino acids. The CDR3 here is CASTYGLKAYEQYF. CDR3 sequence (DNA): TGTGCCAGCACTTACGGACTGAAAGCCTACGAGCAGTACTTC.

This clonotype showed up many times. The chain links TRBV18 to TRBJ2-7, with D possibly being TRBD1 or TRBD2 (5 bases each). Germline V gene data show CDR1 as KGHSH and CDR2 as LQKENI. Trimming took off 7 bases at V and 3 bases at J, with 19 bases between the two ends. This CDR3 is 15 amino acids long. The CDR3 loop is CASCTSPGLSYEQYF. The CDR3 bases are TGTGCCAGCTGCACCAGTCCGGGGCTCAGCTACGAGCAGTACTTC.

The V call is TRBV3-1, the J call TRBJ2-7; 10 bases line up with TRBD1. CDR1 and CDR2 (germline): LGHDT, YNNKEL (reference sequence). With 2 bases clipped from V and 5 bases from J, the junction kept 6 bases outside the gene matches. CDR3 length: 15 amino acids. This chain's CDR3 is CASSQPDRGVDEQYF. Written as DNA, the CDR3 is TGTGCCAGCAGCCAACCGGACAGGGGGGTCGACGAGCAGTACTTC.

The chain has TRBV27 and TRBJ2-5; TRBD2 matches at 8 bases. Germline-derived CDR1 and CDR2 are MNHEY and SMNVEV (reference sequence). The CDR3 length is 17 residues. J gave up 3 bases and V 0 bases, and 9 bases lay outside the gene matches. The CDR3 DNA reads TGTGCCAGCAGTTTATCGGGGCACGAGACTAGCGAAGAGACCCAGTACTTC. Translated, it gives CASSLSGHETSEETQYF.

This clonotype appeared many times. V gene TRBV27 combines with J gene TRBJ2-7; perhaps TRBD2 as D (7 bases). This CDR3 has 14 residues. Trimming left V 5 bases short and J 5 bases short, with 16 bases between. Germline loops: CDR1 MNHEY, CDR2 SMNVEV (reference sequence). The CDR3 region has the DNA TGTGCCAGCAGTCCACCCCGGGGGGCTAACGAGCAGTACTTC. Translated: CASSPPRGANEQYF.

The table lists this clonotype with many counts. The chain joins TRBV9 to TRBJ2-7, with D perhaps matching TRBD2 (5 bases). The CDR3 spans 14 residues. The germline V and J ends were trimmed by 0 bases and 6 bases, with 13 bases remaining between them. Germline V gene data show CDR1 as SGDLS and CDR2 as YYNGEE. The CDR3, as DNA: TGTGCCAGCAGCGTAGAGAGCGGAGGCACCGAGCAGTACTTC. It yields the protein CASSVESGGTEQYF.

This chain links TRBV24-1 with TRBJ1-1, with 7 bases identical to TRBD1. The CDR3 has 13 amino acids. CDR1 and CDR2 (germline): KGHDR, SFDVKD. V lost 10 bases, J lost 4 bases, and 8 bases stayed unmatched. CDR3 region: CATEGALGTEAFF. In nucleotides, the CDR3 is TGTGCCACGGAGGGGGCGTTGGGCACTGAAGCTTTCTTT.

This chain links TRBV20-1 with TRBJ2-5; the D is unclear. Germline CDR1 is DFQATT and CDR2 is SNEGSKA (reference sequence). With 3 bases removed from V and 5 bases from J, the gap between germline ends came to 10 bases. This CDR3 region has 12 residues. The CDR3 spells CSASGPRETQYF. The CDR3 DNA is TGCAGTGCTAGCGGTCCAAGGGAGACCCAGTACTTC.

Ten or more counts support this clonotype. The chain employs TRBV24-1 and TRBJ2-2; unclear D gene. The CDR3 extends over 14 amino acids. V lost 4 bases, J lost 3 bases, and 8 bases lay in between. Germline CDR1 is KGHDR and CDR2 is SFDVKD. The CDR3 region is CATSEPIYTGELFF. In DNA, the CDR3 is TGTGCCACCAGTGAGCCCATTTACACCGGGGAGCTGTTTTTT.

This clonotype was seen ten or more times. The rearrangement links TRBV11-2 to TRBJ2-7, with 8 bases aligning to TRBD2. The CDR3 is made up of 18 amino acids. Germline CDR1 and CDR2: SGHAT and FQNNGV. V gave up 4 bases and J gave up 0 bases; unmatched junction bases: 14. CDR3 in DNA: TGTGCCAGCAGCTCACAACCCCACTCTAGCGGGTTCTCCTACGAGCAGTACTTC. It encodes CASSSQPHSSGFSYEQYF.

J is TRBJ2-5 and V is TRBV28; D gene uncertain. This CDR3 is 13 amino acids long. Germline CDR1 is MDHEN and CDR2 is SYDVKM. The V and J ends lost 5 bases and 3 bases respectively, with 10 bases between them. CDR3 residues: CASSNDREETQYF. In DNA form, the CDR3 reads TGTGCCAGCAGTAATGATCGAGAAGAGACCCAGTACTTC. The complete variable domain, with remaining parts taken from reference TRBV28 and TRBJ2-5, reads DVKVTQSSRYLVKRTGEKVFLECVQDMDHENMFWYRQDPGLGLRLIYFSYDVKMKEKGDIPEGYSVSREKKERFSLILESASTNQTSMYLCASSNDREETQYFGPGTRLLVL.

This clonotype was seen at least ten times. This rearrangement joins TRBV7-9 to TRBJ2-7; 7 bases are a match to TRBD1. J gave up 5 bases and V 3 bases, and 7 bases lay outside the gene matches. The CDR3 has 14 residues. Germline loops: CDR1 SEHNR, CDR2 FQNEAQ (reference sequence). The CDR3 sequence is CASSFTDRIDEQYF. The CDR3 bases are TGTGCCAGCAGCTTCACGGACAGGATCGACGAGCAGTACTTC.

This clonotype was seen at least ten times. This chain connects TRBV29-1 to TRBJ2-5, with no clear D. Trimming removed 4 bases at V and 5 bases at J, with 5 bases between. Germline CDR1 SQVTM, CDR2 ANQGSEA. The CDR3 covers 10 residues. The CDR3 region has the DNA TGCAGCGTTGCGTCCGAGACCCAGTACTTC. The encoded protein is CSVASETQYF.

This clonotype was counted ten times or more. The chain employs TRBV25-1 and TRBJ2-5, with D hard to call. The CDR3 is 14 residues long. V lost 1 base, J lost 2 bases, and 8 bases lay in between. Per the germline V gene, CDR1 is MGHDK and CDR2 is SYGVNS. CDR3 nucleotide sequence: TGTGCCAGCAGTGAATTGGTAGGGCAAGAGACCCAGTACTTC. As protein: CASSELVGQETQYF.

This clonotype has ten or more counts. V usage is TRBV6-1 and J usage is TRBJ1-6, with D unclear. Germline CDR1 MNHNS, CDR2 SASEGT. The V end lost 3 bases, the J end lost 9 bases, and 9 bases lay between the germline ends. This CDR3 spans 13 amino acids. CDR3 nucleotides: TGTGCCAGCAGTGAGAGTGGACGTTCACCCCTCCACTTT. As protein: CASSESGRSPLHF.

This clonotype was seen ten or more times. V gene TRBV19 combines with J gene TRBJ2-7; 11 bases map to TRBD1. Germline loops: CDR1 LNHDA, CDR2 SQIVND (reference sequence). The ends lost 10 bases at V and 6 bases at J; junction bases unmatched: 8. CDR3 size: 13 residues. The CDR3 spells CATSDRGLGEQYF. The CDR3 nucleotides read TGTGCCACTTCGGACAGGGGGCTAGGCGAGCAGTACTTC.

This clonotype was picked up many times. CDR3 sequence: CASMEGTDYEQYF. The CDR3 coding sequence is TGTGCCAGCATGGAGGGGACAGACTACGAGCAGTACTTC. The rearrangement uses TRBV28 and TRBJ2-7; possible D gene TRBD1, 7 bases. The V end lost 7 bases, the J end lost 3 bases, and 13 bases lay between the germline ends. The germline gives CDR1 MDHEN, CDR2 SYDVKM. This CDR3 has 13 residues.

This clonotype was found many times. The V gene is TRBV28, the J gene TRBJ1-1, with 7 positions matching TRBD1. CDR3 length: 15 amino acids. In germline, CDR1 is MDHEN, CDR2 SYDVKM. The V and J ends lost 6 bases and 8 bases, in that order; junction bases with no gene match: 15. The CDR3 sequence is CASSRRSGGGPEAFF. CDR3 DNA sequence: TGTGCCAGCAGCCGACGTAGTGGAGGGGGCCCGGAAGCTTTCTTT.

J is TRBJ1-1 and V is TRBV20-1; D is undetermined. The CDR3 runs 14 residues. Deletions cut 0 bases from V and 3 bases from J, with 11 bases between. Germline assignment: CDR1 DFQATT and CDR2 SNEGSKA (reference sequence). The CDR3 DNA reads TGCAGTGCTAGAGATATCCAATGGGACACTGAAGCTTTCTTT. This translates into CSARDIQWDTEAFF.

This clonotype was detected only a few times. This sequence joins TRBV6-1 and TRBJ1-1; perhaps TRBD1 as D (6 bases). Trimming stripped 5 bases from V and 7 bases from J, with 17 bases between. Germline CDR1 and CDR2: MNHNS and SASEGT. This CDR3 has 14 residues. This CDR3 is CASSPPSLGHEAFF. As DNA, the CDR3 is TGTGCCAGCAGTCCCCCCTCCCTGGGACATGAAGCTTTCTTT.

The CDR3 sequence is CSVGPGQLNTEAFF. In DNA form, the CDR3 reads TGCAGCGTTGGACCCGGACAGCTCAACACTGAAGCTTTCTTT. The chain is built from TRBV29-1 and TRBJ1-1, with D possibly matching TRBD1 (6 bases). The CDR3 runs 14 residues. From germline, CDR1 is SQVTM and CDR2 ANQGSEA. Trimming cost V 4 bases and J 2 bases, with 14 bases left between them.